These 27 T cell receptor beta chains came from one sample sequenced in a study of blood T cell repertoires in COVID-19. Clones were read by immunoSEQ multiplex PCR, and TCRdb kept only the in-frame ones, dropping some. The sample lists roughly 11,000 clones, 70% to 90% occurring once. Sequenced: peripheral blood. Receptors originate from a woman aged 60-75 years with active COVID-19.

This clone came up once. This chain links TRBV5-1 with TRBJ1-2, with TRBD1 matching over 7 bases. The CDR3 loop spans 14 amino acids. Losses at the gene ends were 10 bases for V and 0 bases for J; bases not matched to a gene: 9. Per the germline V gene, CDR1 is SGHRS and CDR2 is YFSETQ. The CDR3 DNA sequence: TGCGCCTCTAACCGGGACAGCGCTAACTATGGCTACACCTTC. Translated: CASNRDSANYGYTF. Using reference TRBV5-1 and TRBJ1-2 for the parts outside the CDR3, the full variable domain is KAGVTQTPRYLIKTRGQQVTLSCSPISGHRSVSWYQQTPGQGLQFLFEYFSETQRNKGNFPGRFSGRQFSNSRSEMNVSTLELGDSALYLCASNRDSANYGYTFGSGTRLTVV.

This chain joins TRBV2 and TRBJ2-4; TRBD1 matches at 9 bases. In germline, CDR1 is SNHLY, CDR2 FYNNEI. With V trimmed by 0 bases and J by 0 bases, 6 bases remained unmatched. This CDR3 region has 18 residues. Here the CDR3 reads CASSEARTGEVAKNIQYF. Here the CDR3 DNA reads TGTGCCAGCAGTGAAGCAAGGACAGGGGAAGTAGCCAAAAACATTCAGTACTTC. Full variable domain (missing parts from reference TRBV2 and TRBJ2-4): EPEVTQTPSHQVTQMGQEVILRCVPISNHLYFYWYRQILGQKVEFLVSFYNNEISEKSEIFDDQFSVERPDGSNFTLKIRSTKLEDSAMYFCASSEARTGEVAKNIQYFGAGTRLSVL.

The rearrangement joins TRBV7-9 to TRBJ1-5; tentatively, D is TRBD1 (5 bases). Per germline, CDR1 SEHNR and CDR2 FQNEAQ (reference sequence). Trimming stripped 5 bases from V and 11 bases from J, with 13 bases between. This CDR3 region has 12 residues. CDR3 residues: CASSDQGISQHF. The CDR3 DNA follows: TGTGCCAGCAGCGACCAGGGTATCTCCCAGCATTTT.

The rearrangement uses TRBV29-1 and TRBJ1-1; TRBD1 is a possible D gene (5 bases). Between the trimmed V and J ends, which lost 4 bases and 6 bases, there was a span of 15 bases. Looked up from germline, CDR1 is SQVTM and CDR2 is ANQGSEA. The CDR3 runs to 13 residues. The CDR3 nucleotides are TGCAGCGTTGGGTGGCAGGGAGGCGCTGAAGCTTTCTTT. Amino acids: CSVGWQGGAEAFF. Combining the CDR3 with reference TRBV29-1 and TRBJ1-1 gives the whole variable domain SAVISQKPSRDICQRGTSLTIQCQVDSQVTMMFWYRQQPGQSLTLIATANQGSEATYESGFVIDKFPISRPNLTFSTLTVSNMSPEDSSIYLCSVGWQGGAEAFFGQGTRLTVV.

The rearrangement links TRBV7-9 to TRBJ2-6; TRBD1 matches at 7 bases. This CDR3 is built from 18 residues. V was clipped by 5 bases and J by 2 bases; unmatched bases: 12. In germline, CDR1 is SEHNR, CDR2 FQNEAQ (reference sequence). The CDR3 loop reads CASSPPEGGSTGANVLTF. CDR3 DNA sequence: TGTGCCAGCAGCCCTCCGGAAGGGGGCTCTACTGGGGCCAACGTCCTGACTTTC.

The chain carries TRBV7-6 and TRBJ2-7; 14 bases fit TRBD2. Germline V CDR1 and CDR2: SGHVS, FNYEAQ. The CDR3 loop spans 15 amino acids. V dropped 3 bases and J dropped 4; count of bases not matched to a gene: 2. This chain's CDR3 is CASSLGLAGEYEQYF. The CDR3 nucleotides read TGTGCCAGCAGCTTGGGACTAGCGGGAGAGTACGAGCAGTACTTC.

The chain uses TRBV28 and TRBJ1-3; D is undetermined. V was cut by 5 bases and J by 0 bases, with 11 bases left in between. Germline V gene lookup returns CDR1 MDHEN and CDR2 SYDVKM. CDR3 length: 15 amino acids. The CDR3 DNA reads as TGTGCCAGCAGTCCCCCTCACAGCTCTGGAAACACCATATATTTT. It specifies CASSPPHSSGNTIYF.

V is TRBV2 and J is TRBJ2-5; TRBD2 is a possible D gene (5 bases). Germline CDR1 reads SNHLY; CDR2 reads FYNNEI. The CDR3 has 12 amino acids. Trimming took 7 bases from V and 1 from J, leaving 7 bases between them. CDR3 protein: CASNSVQETQYF. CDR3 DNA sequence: TGTGCCAGCAATAGCGTCCAAGAGACCCAGTACTTC.

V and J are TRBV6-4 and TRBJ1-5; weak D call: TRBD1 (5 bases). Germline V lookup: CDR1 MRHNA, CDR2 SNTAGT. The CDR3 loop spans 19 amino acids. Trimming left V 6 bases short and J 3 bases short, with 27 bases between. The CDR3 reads CASSPNEADIPSHNQPQHF. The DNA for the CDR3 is TGTGCCAGCAGCCCCAATGAGGCGGACATCCCGAGTCACAATCAGCCCCAGCATTTT.

The CDR3 bases are TGTGCCAGCAGCCAGGGTCAGGGAGGTTCGCCCCAGCATTTT. Protein sequence: CASSQGQGGSPQHF. The rearrangement links TRBV3-1 (or the pseudogene TRBV3-2) to TRBJ1-5, with D possibly TRBD1 on 5 matching bases. The CDR3 runs to 14 residues. Germline CDR1 LGHDT, CDR2 YNNKEL (reference sequence). The ends were cut back, 3 bases at V and 9 bases at J, with 15 bases in the middle.

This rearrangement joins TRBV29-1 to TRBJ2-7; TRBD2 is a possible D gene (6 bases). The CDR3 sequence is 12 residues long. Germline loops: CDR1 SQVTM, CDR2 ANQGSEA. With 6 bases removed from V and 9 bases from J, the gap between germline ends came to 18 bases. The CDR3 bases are TGCAGCGTCCGGGAGAGCGCGACCCGGCAGTACTTC. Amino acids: CSVRESATRQYF.

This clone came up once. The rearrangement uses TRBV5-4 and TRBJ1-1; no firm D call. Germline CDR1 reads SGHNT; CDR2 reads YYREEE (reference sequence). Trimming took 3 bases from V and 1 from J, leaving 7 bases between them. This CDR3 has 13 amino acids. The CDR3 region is CASSSPGNTEAFF. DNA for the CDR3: TGTGCCAGCAGCTCACCGGGGAACACTGAAGCTTTCTTT. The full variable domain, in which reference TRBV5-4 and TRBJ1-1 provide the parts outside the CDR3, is ETGVTQSPTHLIKTRGQQVTLRCSSQSGHNTVSWYQQALGQGPQFIFQYYREEENGRGNFPPRFSGLQFPNYSSELNVNALELDDSALYLCASSSPGNTEAFFGQGTRLTVV.

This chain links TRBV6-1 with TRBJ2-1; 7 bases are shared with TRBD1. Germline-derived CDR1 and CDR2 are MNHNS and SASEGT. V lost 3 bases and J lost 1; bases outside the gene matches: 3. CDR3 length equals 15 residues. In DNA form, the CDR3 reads TGTGCCAGCAGTGATGACAGGGCTTCCTACAATGAGCAGTTCTTC. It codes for CASSDDRASYNEQFF.

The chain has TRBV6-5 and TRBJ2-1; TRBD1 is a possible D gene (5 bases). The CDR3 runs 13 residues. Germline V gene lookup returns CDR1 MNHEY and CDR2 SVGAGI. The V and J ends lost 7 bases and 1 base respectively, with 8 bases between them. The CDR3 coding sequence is TGTGCCAGCATGGGGCCGTCCTACAATGAGCAGTTCTTC. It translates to CASMGPSYNEQFF.

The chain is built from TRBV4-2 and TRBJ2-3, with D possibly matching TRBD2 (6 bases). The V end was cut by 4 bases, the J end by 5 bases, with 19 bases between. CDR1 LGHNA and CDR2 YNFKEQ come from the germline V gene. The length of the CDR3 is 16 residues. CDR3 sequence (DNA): TGTGCCAGCAGCCGGACGGAGGGCCGGATGGGAGATACGCAGTATTTT. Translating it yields CASSRTEGRMGDTQYF.

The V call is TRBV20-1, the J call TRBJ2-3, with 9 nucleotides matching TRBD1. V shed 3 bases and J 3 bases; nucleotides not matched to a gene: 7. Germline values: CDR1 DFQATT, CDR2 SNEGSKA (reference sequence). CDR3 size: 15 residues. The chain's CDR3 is CSASRPTGGTDTQYF. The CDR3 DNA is TGCAGTGCTAGTCGTCCGACAGGGGGGACAGATACGCAGTATTTT.

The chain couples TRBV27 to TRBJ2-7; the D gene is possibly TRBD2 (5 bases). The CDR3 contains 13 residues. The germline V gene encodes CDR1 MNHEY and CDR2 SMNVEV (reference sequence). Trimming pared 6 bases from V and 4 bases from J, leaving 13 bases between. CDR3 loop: CASSRSGGYEQYF. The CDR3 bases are TGTGCCAGCAGCCGATCGGGCGGGTACGAGCAGTACTTC.

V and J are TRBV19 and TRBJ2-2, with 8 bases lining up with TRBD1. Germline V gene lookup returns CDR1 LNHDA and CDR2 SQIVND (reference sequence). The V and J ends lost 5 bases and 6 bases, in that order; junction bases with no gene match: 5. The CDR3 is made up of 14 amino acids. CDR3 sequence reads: CASSADRGSGELFF. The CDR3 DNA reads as TGTGCCAGTAGTGCAGACAGGGGATCCGGGGAGCTGTTTTTT.

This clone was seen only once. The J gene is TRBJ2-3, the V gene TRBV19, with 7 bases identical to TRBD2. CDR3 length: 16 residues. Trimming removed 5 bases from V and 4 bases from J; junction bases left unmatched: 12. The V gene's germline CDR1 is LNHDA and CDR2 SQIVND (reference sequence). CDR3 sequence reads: CASSPLRGGSPDTQYF. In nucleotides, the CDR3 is TGTGCCAGTAGTCCTCTCCGGGGCGGGAGCCCAGATACGCAGTATTTT.

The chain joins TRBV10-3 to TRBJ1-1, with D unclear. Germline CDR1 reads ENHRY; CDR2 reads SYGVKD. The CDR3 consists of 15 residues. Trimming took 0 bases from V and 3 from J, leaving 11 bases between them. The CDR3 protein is CAISESRGSHTEAFF. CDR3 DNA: TGTGCCATCAGTGAGTCGAGAGGTAGCCACACTGAAGCTTTCTTT.

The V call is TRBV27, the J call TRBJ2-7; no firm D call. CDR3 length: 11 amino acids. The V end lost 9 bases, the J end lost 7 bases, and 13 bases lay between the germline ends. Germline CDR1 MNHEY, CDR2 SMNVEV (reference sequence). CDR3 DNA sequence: TGTGCCAGTGTTGGGTTCGGGGAGCAGTACTTC. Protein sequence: CASVGFGEQYF.

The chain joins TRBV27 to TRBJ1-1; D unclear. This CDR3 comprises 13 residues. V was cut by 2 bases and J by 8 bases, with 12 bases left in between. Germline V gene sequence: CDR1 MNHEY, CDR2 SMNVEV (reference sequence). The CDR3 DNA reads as TGTGCCAGCAGTTTACCCTCCTCGGGGGAAGCTTTCTTT. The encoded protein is CASSLPSSGEAFF.

CDR3 in DNA: TGCAGCGTTCGCCCCGGGACAGGGGCCGGTGTTAACTATGGCTACACCTTC. Amino acids: CSVRPGTGAGVNYGYTF. The chain joins TRBV29-1 to TRBJ1-2, with 10 bases aligning to TRBD1. The length of the CDR3 is 17 residues. Unmatched junction bases numbered 13, after V lost 5 bases and J lost 1 base. CDR1 SQVTM and CDR2 ANQGSEA come from the germline V gene.

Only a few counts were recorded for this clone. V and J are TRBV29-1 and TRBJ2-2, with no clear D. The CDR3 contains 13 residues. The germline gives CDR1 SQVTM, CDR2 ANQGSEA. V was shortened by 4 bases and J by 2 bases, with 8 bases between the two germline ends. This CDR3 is CSVGSSNTGELFF. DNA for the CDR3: TGCAGCGTTGGAAGCTCAAACACCGGGGAGCTGTTTTTT.

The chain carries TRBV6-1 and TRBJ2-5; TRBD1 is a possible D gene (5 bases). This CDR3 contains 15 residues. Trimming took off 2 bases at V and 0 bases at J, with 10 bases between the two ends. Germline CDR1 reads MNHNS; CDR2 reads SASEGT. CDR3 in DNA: TGTGCCAGCAGTGAAATGGGGCAGTACCAAGAGACCCAGTACTTC. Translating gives CASSEMGQYQETQYF.

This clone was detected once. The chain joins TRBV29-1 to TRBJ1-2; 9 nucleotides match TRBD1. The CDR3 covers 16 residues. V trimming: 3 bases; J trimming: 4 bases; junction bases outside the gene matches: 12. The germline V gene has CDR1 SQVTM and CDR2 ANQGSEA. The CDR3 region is CSVEELSQGASYGYTF. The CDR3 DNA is TGCAGCGTTGAGGAGCTTTCACAGGGGGCGAGCTATGGCTACACCTTC.

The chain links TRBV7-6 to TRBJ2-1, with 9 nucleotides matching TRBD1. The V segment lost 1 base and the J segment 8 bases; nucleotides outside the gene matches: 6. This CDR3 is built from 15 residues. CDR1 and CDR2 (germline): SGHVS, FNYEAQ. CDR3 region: CASSLGGQGGHEQFF. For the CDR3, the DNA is TGTGCCAGCAGCTTAGGGGGACAGGGTGGACATGAGCAGTTCTTC.